Reported below is one T cell receptor (beta chain). The antigen remains unidentified. This sample is drawn from a study of T cell responses to AZD1222 COVID-19 vaccine. Profiled with immunoSEQ multiplex PCR; TCRdb holds only in-frame clones, not every one. Counted here are about 88,000 clones, around 90% occurring once; the ten biggest clones make up over 2%. Findings of the study overall: Donors were largely white British and mainly female; clonal diversity was possibly underestimated. Repertoire collection took place solely once the T cell response had peaked.

CDR3 length equals 15 residues. V was cut by 4 bases and J by 0 bases, with 12 bases left in between. In germline, CDR1 is LNHNV, CDR2 YYDKDF (reference sequence). This sample comprised peripheral blood, obtained on day 0 of AZD1222 vaccination. The chain couples TRBV15 to TRBJ1-2; D is perhaps TRBD1 (6 bases). The sequence derives from an adult in good health. The DNA for the CDR3 is TGTGCCACCAGCACTACAGGGTTAGCTAACTATGGCTACACCTTC. Residues: CATSTTGLANYGYTF.